This TCR beta chain came from a study of blood T cell repertoires in COVID-19. Overall study: The origin of the acute and convalescent COVID-19 samples was the United States, Italy and Spain. T cells, B-cell-depleted T cells, or PBMCs provided the cDNA or gDNA that served as material.

V was shortened by 8 bases and J by 0 bases, with 11 bases between the two germline ends. The CDR3 covers 15 residues. Per germline, CDR1 MNHEY and CDR2 SVGAGI. Under the authors' procedure: Nucleated cell number was recorded as an estimate derived from reference gene primer amplification. The table came from immunoSEQ multiplex PCR; TCRdb's copy has only in-frame clones and leaves some out. V, J and clone size are taken as reported in that table, and D and trimming were inferred from the DNA itself. The sample holds 100,000 to 150,000 clones, roughly 86% seen once. This clone was recorded many times. In the same sample, other DNA sequences code for this CDR3.

Sequencing was done on a sample of peripheral blood. The chain is built from TRBV6-5 and TRBJ2-6; TRBD2 might be the D (6 bases). This clonotype was sampled from a human donor in a cohort sampled during active COVID-19. In DNA, the CDR3 is TGTGCCAGCCGGGACTCAAGCTCTGGGGCCAACGTCCTGACTTTC. Its translation is CASRDSSSGANVLTF.